The present T cell receptor (beta chain) was sequenced within a study of regulatory T cells in long-lasting Graves disease. As to time point: newly diagnosed GD, antithyroid drugs for less than 3 months. PBMCs were the source of the RNA used for TCR sequencing. Sequencing libraries for TCR beta were prepared with iRepertoire HTBI primers and Arm-PCR of CDR3 regions. A single record per CDR3 protein comes from TCRdb applying MiXCR to the multiplex PCR reads. The sample consists of some 460,000 distinct CDR3 sequences, under 20% of them appearing once. This clonotype was observed a few times. This CDR3 is built from 13 residues. Trimming left V 4 bases short and J 4 bases short, with 14 bases between. CDR1 is GTSNPN, CDR2 SVGIG, per germline (reference sequence). These data were likewise used in another study, on T cells in Graves' hyperthyroidism and ophthalmopathy.

Sequences were derived from peripheral blood mononuclear cells (PBMCs), sampled at new diagnosis, from a patient treated with antithyroid drugs. This clonotype was sampled from a man aged 35-49 years with Graves disease. The chain combines TRBV30 with TRBJ2-7, with D unclear. The CDR3 loop reads CAWTSRIGYEQYF. In nucleotides, the CDR3 is TGTGCCTGGACCAGCAGGATAGGGTACGAGCAGTACTTC. Supplemented by reference TRBV30 and TRBJ2-7, the full variable domain reads SQTIHQWPATLVQPVGSPLSLECTVEGTSNPNLYWYRQAAGRGLQLLFYSVGIGQISSEVPQNLSASRPQDRQFILSSKKLLLSDSGFYLCAWTSRIGYEQYFGPGTRLTVT.